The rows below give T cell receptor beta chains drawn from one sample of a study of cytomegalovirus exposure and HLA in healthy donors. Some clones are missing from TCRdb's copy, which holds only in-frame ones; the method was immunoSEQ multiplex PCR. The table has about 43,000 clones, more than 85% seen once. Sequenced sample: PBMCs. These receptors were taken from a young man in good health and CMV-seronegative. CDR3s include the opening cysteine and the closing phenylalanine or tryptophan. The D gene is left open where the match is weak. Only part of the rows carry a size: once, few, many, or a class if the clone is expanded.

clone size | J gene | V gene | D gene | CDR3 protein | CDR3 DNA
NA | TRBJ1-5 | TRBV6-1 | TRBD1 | CASSDPGQGPYSNQPQHF | TGTGCCAGCAGTGACCCGGGACAGGGACCGTATAGCAATCAGCCCCAGCATTTT
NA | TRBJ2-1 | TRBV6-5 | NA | CASSYSRGNNEQFF | TGTGCCAGCAGTTACTCAAGGGGGAACAATGAGCAGTTCTTC
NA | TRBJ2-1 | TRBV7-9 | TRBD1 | CASSSLVMGQGYNEQFF | TGTGCCAGCAGCTCCCTAGTTATGGGACAGGGGTACAATGAGCAGTTCTTC
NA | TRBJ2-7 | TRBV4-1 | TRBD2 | CASSRETSGSYEQYF | TGCGCCAGCAGCCGAGAAACTAGCGGGAGTTACGAGCAGTACTTC
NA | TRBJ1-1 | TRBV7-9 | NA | CASSPQGIGEAFF | TGTGCCAGCAGCCCGCAGGGGATCGGTGAAGCTTTCTTT
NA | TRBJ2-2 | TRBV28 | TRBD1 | CASSLQGANTGELFF | TGTGCCAGCAGTTTACAGGGGGCCAACACCGGGGAGCTGTTTTTT
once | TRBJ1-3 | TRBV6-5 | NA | CASRARRGPGNTIYF | TGTGCCAGCAGAGCCCGGCGGGGGCCGGGAAACACCATATATTTT
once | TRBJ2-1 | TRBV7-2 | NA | CASSLAVPLGGNEQFF | TGTGCCAGCAGCTTAGCGGTGCCTTTAGGGGGCAATGAGCAGTTCTTC
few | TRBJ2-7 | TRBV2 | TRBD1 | CASAGQETYEQYF | TGTGCCAGCGCGGGACAGGAGACCTACGAGCAGTACTTC
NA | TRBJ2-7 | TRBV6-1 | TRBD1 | CASSERTGAGEQYF | TGTGCCAGCAGTGAAAGGACAGGGGCGGGGGAGCAGTACTTC
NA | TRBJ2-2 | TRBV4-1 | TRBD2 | CASSQESSGVGPGELFF | TGCGCCAGCAGCCAAGAATCTAGCGGGGTAGGACCCGGGGAGCTGTTTTTT
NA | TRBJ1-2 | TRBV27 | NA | CASSLSIGGYYGYTF | TGTGCCAGCAGTTTATCTATAGGGGGATACTATGGCTACACCTTC
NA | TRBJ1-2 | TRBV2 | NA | CASSERGALSYGYTF | TGTGCCAGCAGTGAGCGGGGGGCGCTGAGCTATGGCTACACCTTC
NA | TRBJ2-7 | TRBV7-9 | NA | CASSPLPYEQYF | TGTGCCAGCAGCCCACTTCCGTACGAGCAGTACTTC
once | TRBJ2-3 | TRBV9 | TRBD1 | CASSGQGVADTQYF | TGTGCCAGCAGCGGACAGGGGGTAGCAGATACGCAGTATTTT
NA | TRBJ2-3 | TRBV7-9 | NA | CASSFWGGPDTQYF | TGTGCCAGCAGCTTCTGGGGGGGCCCAGATACGCAGTATTTT
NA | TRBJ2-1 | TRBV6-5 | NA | CASSYYGATYNEQFF | TGTGCCAGCAGTTACTATGGGGCCACCTACAATGAGCAGTTCTTC
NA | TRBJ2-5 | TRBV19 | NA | CASSIVTGSVGETQYF | TGTGCCAGTAGTATCGTCACCGGGAGCGTTGGAGAGACCCAGTACTTC
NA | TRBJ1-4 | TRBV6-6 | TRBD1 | CASSYSIRDSKEGLFF | TGTGCCAGCAGTTACTCGATCCGGGACAGTAAAGAGGGTCTGTTTTTT
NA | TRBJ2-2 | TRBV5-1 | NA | CASSFTGTTNTGELFF | TGCGCCAGCAGCTTCACCGGGACAACGAACACCGGGGAGCTGTTTTTT
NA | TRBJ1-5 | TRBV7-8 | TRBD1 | CASSEDRVNHQPQHF | TGTGCCAGCAGCGAAGACAGGGTGAACCATCAGCCCCAGCATTTT
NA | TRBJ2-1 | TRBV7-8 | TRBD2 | CASSTRTSGRVYNEQFF | TGTGCCAGCAGCACTAGGACTAGCGGGAGGGTGTACAATGAGCAGTTCTTC